This T cell receptor beta chain was found in a study of T cells in Graves' hyperthyroidism and ophthalmopathy. TCR beta CDR3 regions were amplified from RNA transcripts. With the HTBI primer set, the TCR CDR3 went through a first round of RT-PCR. MiXCR, applied by TCRdb to the multiplex PCR reads, yields one record per CDR3 protein. This repertoire shows roughly 300,000 distinct CDR3 sequences, approximately 26% found once; its top ten account for approximately 30%. This clonotype has ten or more counts. Its specificity is not known. The study, taken as a whole, reports: Ophthalmopathy and stable hyperthyroidism were separated by a 13 V-J model.

CDR3 length: 12 amino acids. Trimming pared 8 bases from V and 7 bases from J, leaving 14 bases between. From germline, CDR1 is LNHDA and CDR2 SQIVND (reference sequence). Material: blood. The chain is built from TRBV19 and TRBJ1-2; D is ambiguous. The clonotype comes from a man between 40 and 49 years old with Graves' hyperthyroidism that later progressed to Graves' ophthalmopathy. The CDR3 spells CASRLYEGGYTF. The CDR3, as DNA: TGTGCCAGTCGTTTGTACGAGGGTGGCTACACCTTC. The whole variable domain, filled in from reference TRBV19 and TRBJ1-2, reads DGGITQSPKYLFRKEGQNVTLSCEQNLNHDAMYWYRQDPGQGLRLIYYSQIVNDFQKGDIAEGYSVSREKKESFPLTVTSAQKNPTAFYLCASRLYEGGYTFGSGTRLTVV.